The following is a T cell receptor (beta chain) sequence with its context. The junction had 7 bases not matched to a gene; V was cut back by 2 bases and J by 2 bases. Per germline, CDR1 KGHSH and CDR2 LQKENI. The CDR3 covers 16 residues. Clones were read by immunoSEQ multiplex PCR, and TCRdb kept only the in-frame ones, dropping some. The sample comprises hundreds of thousands of clones, roughly 87% of which are singletons, and 2% to 3% rests with the top ten. These data originate in a study of blood T cell repertoires in COVID-19. This sequence was found in a woman younger than 45 with acute COVID-19. The sequenced sample was PBMCs or T cells enriched from blood (not recorded which). This chain uses TRBV18 with TRBJ2-5; 8 bases are shared with TRBD1. The CDR3 bases are TGTGCCAGCTCACCAGAAGGACAGGGCCAGCAAGAGACCCAGTACTTC. Its translation: CASSPEGQGQQETQYF.